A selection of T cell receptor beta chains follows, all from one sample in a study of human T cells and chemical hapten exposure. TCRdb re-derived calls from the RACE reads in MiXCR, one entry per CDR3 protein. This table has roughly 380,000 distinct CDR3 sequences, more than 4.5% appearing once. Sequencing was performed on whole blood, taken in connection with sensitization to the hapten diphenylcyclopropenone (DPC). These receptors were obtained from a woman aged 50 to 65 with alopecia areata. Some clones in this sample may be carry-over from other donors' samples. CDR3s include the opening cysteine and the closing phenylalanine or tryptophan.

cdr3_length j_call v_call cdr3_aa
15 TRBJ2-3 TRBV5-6 CASSLVRELPDTQYF
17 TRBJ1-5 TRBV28 CASRLTRQGGSNQPQHF
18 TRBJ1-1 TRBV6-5 CASSYPRTGGDRYTEAFF
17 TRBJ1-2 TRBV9 CASSANIPGQGEEGYTF
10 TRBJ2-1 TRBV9 CASSGNEQFF
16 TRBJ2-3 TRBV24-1 CATSDWTSLRTDTQYF
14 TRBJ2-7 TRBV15 CATSRDRDGYEQYF
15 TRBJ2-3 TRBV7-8 CASSLVGRGADTQYF
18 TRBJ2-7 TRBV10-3 CAISESSGGVTLTYEQYF
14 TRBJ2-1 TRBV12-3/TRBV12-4 CASSLGMAGYEQFF
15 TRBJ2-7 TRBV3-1 CASSIGVGGASEQYF
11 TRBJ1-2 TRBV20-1 CSASLGDGYTF
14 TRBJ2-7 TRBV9 CASSVSGGPDEQYF
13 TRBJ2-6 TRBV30 CAWSVPGANVLTF
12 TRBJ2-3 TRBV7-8 CASSLDYHTQYF
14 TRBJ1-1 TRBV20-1 CSAAPQGPNTEAFF
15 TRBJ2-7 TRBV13 CASRPPSGGPHEQYF
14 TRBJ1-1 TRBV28 CASSLGVGRGKAFF
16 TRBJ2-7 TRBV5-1 CASSLGDGPSSYEQYF
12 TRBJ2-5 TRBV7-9 CASLGSGETQYF